This entry concerns a single T cell receptor beta chain. No antigen is known for it. This sample is drawn from a study of CD8+ T cells in alopecia areata. Turning to the study itself: Scoring of treated patients' severity used the percentage of affected scalp area.

Germline CDR1 and CDR2: GTSNPN and SVGIG (reference sequence). The CDR3 extends over 12 amino acids. V lost 4 bases and J 3 bases, leaving 7 bases between the germline ends. Described treatment: oral pan-JAK inhibitor, 5-10 mg twice daily. In alopecia areata patients, both lesional scalp punch biopsies and peripheral blood were collected. CD4+ and CD8+ T cells were sorted from PBMCs stained for CD3, CD4 and CD8. Following extraction, RNA underwent reverse transcription to cDNA, which served as the sequencing template. The data were produced by immunoSEQ multiplex PCR, yet TCRdb's version contains in-frame clones alone and is incomplete. Among about 170,000 clones listed, 58% were seen once. Broader study findings: Administration of tofacitinib significantly diminished scalp clonality and expanded CD8+ clones within the top 100.

The chain recombines TRBV30 with TRBJ2-1; D is unresolved. Specimen: CD4+ T cells sorted from blood, collected at roughly week 58, from a patient treated with tofacitinib. The TCR sequence derives from a human donor with alopecia areata. CDR3 in DNA: TGTGCCTGGACCAGGATCTACAATGAGCAGTTCTTC. The encoded protein is CAWTRIYNEQFF.